These T cell receptor beta chains were read from a single sample in a study of CD8+CD57+ T cells in acquired aplastic anemia. TCRdb ran MiXCR on the reads and lists one entry per CDR3 protein. The data show around 430,000 distinct CDR3 sequences, around a third seen once. Sample: sorted CD4+, CD8+, or CD8+CD57+ T cells (not recorded which) from PBMCs. Receptors originate from a human donor with aplastic anemia. Both conserved end residues are part of each CDR3. The order of the fields is clone size, D gene, V gene, J gene, CDR3 DNA, CDR3 protein. D genes are given only for firm matches. Part of the rows lack a size; the others show once, few, many or a class for expanded clones.

few,.,TRBV24-1,TRBJ2-3,TGTGCCACCAGTGTTTCGACTAGACAACCATACACAGATACGCAGTATTTT,CATSVSTRQPYTDTQYF
many,TRBD2,TRBV10-2,TRBJ2-6,TGCGCCAGCAGTGGAAATAGCGGGCCCCGCTCTGGGGCCAACGTCCTGACTTTC,CASSGNSGPRSGANVLTF
many,.,TRBV24-1,TRBJ2-1,TGTGCCACCAGTGATCTCAAGGCATACAATGAGCAGTTCTTC,CATSDLKAYNEQFF
.,.,TRBV29-1,TRBJ2-3,TGCAGCGTTGAAGAGCGGGGGCAGGGGGATACGCAGTATTTT,CSVEERGQGDTQYF
.,.,TRBV12-3/TRBV12-4,TRBJ2-7,TGTGCCAGCAGTTTGGTTAGCAAGGACCACGAGCAGTACTTC,CASSLVSKDHEQYF
once,.,TRBV29-1,TRBJ2-3,TGCAGCGTTGATAGCAGGTACACAGATACGCAGTATTTT,CSVDSRYTDTQYF
many,TRBD2,TRBV19,TRBJ2-5,TGTGCCAGTAGGCTCGTAGCGGGAGGGGAGACCCAGTACTTC,CASRLVAGGETQYF
many,.,TRBV19,TRBJ2-7,TGTGCCAGTAGTATCACCTGGACAGACTCCTACGAGCAGTACTTC,CASSITWTDSYEQYF
.,.,TRBV7-8,TRBJ2-7,TGTGCCAGCAGCTTAGTTAGGGGAAACTACGAGCAGTGCTTC,CASSLVRGNYEQCF
few,.,TRBV12-3/TRBV12-4,TRBJ1-1,TGTGCCAGCAGTTTGGAAAACGTGAACACTGAAGCTTTCTTT,CASSLENVNTEAFF
.,.,TRBV12-3/TRBV12-4,TRBJ1-1,TGTGCCAGCAGCCGGAACAGACGACAGCCTCTCAGTAGGAACACTGAAGCTTTCTTT,CASSRNRRQPLSRNTEAFF
many,.,TRBV2,TRBJ1-5,TGTGCCAGCAGTGTCTCCAGAACGACGAATCAGCCCCAGCATTTT,CASSVSRTTNQPQHF
many,TRBD1,TRBV2,TRBJ1-3,TGTGCCAGCAGTGAAACTGGGACAGGGTCCAACACCATATATTTT,CASSETGTGSNTIYF
.,.,TRBV30,TRBJ1-2,TGTGCCTGGAGTGCCCTTGACTTCTATGGCTACACCTTC,CAWSALDFYGYTF
.,TRBD1,TRBV7-6,TRBJ2-1,TGTGCCAGCAGCCTAGGACAGGGGTTGGTTGAGCAGTTCTTC,CASSLGQGLVEQFF
.,TRBD1,TRBV19,TRBJ2-1,TGTGCCAGTAGTATTGTTTGGACAGGGAATGAGCAGTTCTTC,CASSIVWTGNEQFF
.,.,TRBV11-1,TRBJ1-1,TGTGCCAGCTCACCGAACCAGTCGGGGGGGAAGGCTGAAGCTTTCTTT,CASSPNQSGGKAEAFF
many,.,TRBV9,TRBJ2-7,TGTGCCAGCAGCGTAGAAGAAGGGGCGTACGAGCAGTACTTC,CASSVEEGAYEQYF
many,.,TRBV9,TRBJ2-7,TGTGCCAGCAGCGTAGGGTCTAGCGTAGACTACGAGCAGTACTTC,CASSVGSSVDYEQYF
.,.,TRBV25-1,TRBJ1-5,TGTGCCAGCAGTGACACACAGGGATGGCAGCCCCAGCATTTT,CASSDTQGWQPQHF
many,TRBD1,TRBV9,TRBJ1-2,TGTGCCAGCAGCGCTATAATCACAGGGGGCTCTGGTGGCTACACCTTC,CASSAIITGGSGGYTF
.,.,TRBV5-1,TRBJ2-2,TGCGCCAGCAGACAAGACACCGGGGAGCTGTTTTTT,CASRQDTGELFF
.,.,TRBV29-1,TRBJ1-2,TGCAGCGTCGTGGAGGGTTATGGCTACACCTTC,CSVVEGYGYTF
.,.,TRBV10-3,TRBJ1-2,TGTGCCATCGGTGACGCAAACTATGGCTACACCTTC,CAIGDANYGYTF
many,TRBD1,TRBV24-1,TRBJ1-2,TGTGCCACCACCCTCGTCGGGGGCAGGGGGTTGAGGGGCTATGGCTACACCTTC,CATTLVGGRGLRGYGYTF
.,TRBD1,TRBV6-1,TRBJ2-7,TGTGCCAGCAGTTTAGGACAGGGGAGTACCTACGAGCAGTACTTC,CASSLGQGSTYEQYF
many,TRBD1,TRBV19,TRBJ1-2,TGTGCCAGTAGACACACCGGACAGGACTATGGCTACACCTTC,CASRHTGQDYGYTF
few,TRBD2,TRBV9,TRBJ2-2,TGTGCCAGCAGCGTACAGGCGGGGGGGCAAATGATCGGGGAGCTGTTTTTT,CASSVQAGGQMIGELFF
.,.,TRBV9,TRBJ2-3,TGTGCCAGCAGCTATAGACCCGAAGCTAGCACAGATACGCAGTATTTT,CASSYRPEASTDTQYF